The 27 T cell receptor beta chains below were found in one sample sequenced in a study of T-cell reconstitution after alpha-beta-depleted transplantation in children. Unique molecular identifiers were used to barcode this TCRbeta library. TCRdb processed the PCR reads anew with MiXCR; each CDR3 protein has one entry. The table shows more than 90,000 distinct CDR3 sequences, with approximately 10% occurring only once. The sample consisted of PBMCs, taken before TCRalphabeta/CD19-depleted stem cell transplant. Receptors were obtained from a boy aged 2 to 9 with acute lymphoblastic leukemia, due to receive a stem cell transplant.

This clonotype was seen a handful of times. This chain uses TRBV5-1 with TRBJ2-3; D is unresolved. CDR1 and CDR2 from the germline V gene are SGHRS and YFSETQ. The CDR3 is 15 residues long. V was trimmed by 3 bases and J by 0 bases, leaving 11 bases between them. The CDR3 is CASSSRATSTDTQYF. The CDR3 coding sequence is TGCGCCAGCAGCTCCCGGGCCACCAGCACAGATACGCAGTATTTT.

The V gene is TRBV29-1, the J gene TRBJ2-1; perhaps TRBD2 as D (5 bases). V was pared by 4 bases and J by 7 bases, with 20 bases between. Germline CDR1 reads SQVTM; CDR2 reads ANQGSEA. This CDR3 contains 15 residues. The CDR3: CSVAPGEGSGNEQFF. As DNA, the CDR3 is TGCAGCGTTGCCCCAGGTGAGGGCTCGGGGAATGAGCAGTTCTTC.

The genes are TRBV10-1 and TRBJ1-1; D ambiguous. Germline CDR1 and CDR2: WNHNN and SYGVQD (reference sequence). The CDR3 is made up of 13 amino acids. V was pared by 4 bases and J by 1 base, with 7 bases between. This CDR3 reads CASSVNKNTEAFF. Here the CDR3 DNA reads TGCGCCAGCAGTGTAAACAAGAACACTGAAGCTTTCTTT.

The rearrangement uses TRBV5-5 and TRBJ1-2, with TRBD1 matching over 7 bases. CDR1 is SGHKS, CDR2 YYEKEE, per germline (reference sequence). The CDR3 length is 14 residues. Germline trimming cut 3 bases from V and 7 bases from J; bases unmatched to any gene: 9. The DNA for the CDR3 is TGTGCCAGCAGCTGGGAGGGGGCGCCTCGTGGCTACACCTTC. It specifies CASSWEGAPRGYTF.

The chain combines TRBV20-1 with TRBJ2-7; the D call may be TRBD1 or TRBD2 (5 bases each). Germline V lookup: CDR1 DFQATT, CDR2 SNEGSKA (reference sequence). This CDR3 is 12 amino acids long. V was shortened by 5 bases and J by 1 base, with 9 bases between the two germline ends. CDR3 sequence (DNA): TGCAGTGCTCGGGACCAATCCTACGAGCAGTACTTC. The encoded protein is CSARDQSYEQYF.

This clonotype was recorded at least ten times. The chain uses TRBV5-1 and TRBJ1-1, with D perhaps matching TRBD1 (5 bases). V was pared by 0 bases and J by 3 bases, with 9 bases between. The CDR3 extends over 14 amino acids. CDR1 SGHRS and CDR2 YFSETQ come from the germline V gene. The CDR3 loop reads CASSLAWGDTEAFF. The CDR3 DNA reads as TGCGCCAGCAGCTTGGCTTGGGGCGACACTGAAGCTTTCTTT.

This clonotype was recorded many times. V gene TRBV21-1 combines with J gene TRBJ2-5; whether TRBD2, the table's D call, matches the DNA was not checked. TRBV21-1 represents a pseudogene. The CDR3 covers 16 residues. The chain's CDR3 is CASSTSTSAHQETQYF. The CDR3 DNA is TGTGCCAGCAGCACCTCGACTAGCGCCCACCAAGAGACCCAGTACTTC.

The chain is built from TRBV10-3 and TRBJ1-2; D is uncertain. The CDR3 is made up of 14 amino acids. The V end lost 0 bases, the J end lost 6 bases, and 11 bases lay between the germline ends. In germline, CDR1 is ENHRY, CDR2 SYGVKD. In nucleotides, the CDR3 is TGTGCCATCAGTGAGTCGTGGGTAGCGAATGGCTACACCTTC. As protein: CAISESWVANGYTF.

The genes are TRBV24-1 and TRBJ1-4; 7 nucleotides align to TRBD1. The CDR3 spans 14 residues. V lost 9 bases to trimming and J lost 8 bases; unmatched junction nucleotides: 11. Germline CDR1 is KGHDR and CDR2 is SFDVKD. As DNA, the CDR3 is TGTGCCACCCGACAAGGGGGCTATTGGGAAAAACTGTTTTTT. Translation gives CATRQGGYWEKLFF.

The CDR3 DNA reads as TGCGCCAGCAGCTTACAGGAGACAGATACGCAGTATTTT. This sequence encodes CASSLQETDTQYF. The V call is TRBV5-1, the J call TRBJ2-3; possible D gene TRBD1, 5 bases. CDR3 size: 13 residues. V dropped 2 bases and J dropped 3 bases, with 7 bases sitting between them. Germline-derived CDR1 and CDR2 are SGHRS and YFSETQ.

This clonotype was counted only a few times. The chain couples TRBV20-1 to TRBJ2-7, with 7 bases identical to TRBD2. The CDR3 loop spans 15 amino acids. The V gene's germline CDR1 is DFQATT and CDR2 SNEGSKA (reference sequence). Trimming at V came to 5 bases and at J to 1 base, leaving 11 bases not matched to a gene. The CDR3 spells CSAPGPLAASYEQYF. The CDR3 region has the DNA TGCAGTGCTCCTGGCCCCCTAGCGGCTTCCTACGAGCAGTACTTC.

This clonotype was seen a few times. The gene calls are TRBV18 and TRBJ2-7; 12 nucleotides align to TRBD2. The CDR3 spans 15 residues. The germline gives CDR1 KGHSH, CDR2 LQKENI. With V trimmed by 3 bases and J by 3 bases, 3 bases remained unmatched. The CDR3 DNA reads TGTGCCAGCTCACCTAAACTAGCGGGGGGCTACGAGCAGTACTTC. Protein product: CASSPKLAGGYEQYF.

In DNA, the CDR3 is TGTGCCTGGAGTGCCTCAGGTAACACTGAAGCTTTCTTT. It encodes CAWSASGNTEAFF. The chain carries TRBV30 and TRBJ1-1; D is undetermined. V lost 1 base, J lost 2 bases, and 8 bases lay in between. CDR1 GTSNPN and CDR2 SVGIG come from the germline V gene (reference sequence). The CDR3 consists of 13 residues. Complete variable domain (other parts from reference TRBV30 and TRBJ1-1): SQTIHQWPATLVQPVGSPLSLECTVEGTSNPNLYWYRQAAGRGLQLLFYSVGIGQISSEVPQNLSASRPQDRQFILSSKKLLLSDSGFYLCAWSASGNTEAFFGQGTRLTVV.

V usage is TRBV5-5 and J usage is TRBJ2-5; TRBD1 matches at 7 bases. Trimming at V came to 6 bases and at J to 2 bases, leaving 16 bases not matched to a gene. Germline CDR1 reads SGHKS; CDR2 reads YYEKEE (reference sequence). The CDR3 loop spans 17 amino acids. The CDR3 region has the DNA TGTGCCAGCAAGTGGAAACAGGGGTATGGGTGGCAAGAGACCCAGTACTTC. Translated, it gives CASKWKQGYGWQETQYF.

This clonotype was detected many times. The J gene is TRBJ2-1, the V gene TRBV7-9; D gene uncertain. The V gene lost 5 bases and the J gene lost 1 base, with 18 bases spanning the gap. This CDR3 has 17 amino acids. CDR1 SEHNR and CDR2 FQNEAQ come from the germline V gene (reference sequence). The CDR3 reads CASSPHAKDLSYNEQFF. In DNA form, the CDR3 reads TGTGCCAGCAGCCCCCACGCTAAGGACCTATCCTACAATGAGCAGTTCTTC.

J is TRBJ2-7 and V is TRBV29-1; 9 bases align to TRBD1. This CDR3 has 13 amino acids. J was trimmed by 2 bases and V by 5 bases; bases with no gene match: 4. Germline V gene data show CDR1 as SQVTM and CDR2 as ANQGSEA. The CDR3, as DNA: TGCAGCGTTCGGGACAGGGTAACCTACGAGCAGTACTTC. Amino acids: CSVRDRVTYEQYF.

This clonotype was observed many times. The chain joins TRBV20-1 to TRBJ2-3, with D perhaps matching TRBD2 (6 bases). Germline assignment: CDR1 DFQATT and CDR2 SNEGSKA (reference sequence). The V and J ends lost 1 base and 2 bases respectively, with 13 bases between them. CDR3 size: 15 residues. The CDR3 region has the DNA TGCAGTGCTAGAGTCGGAGGGAAGTCCACAGATACGCAGTATTTT. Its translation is CSARVGGKSTDTQYF.

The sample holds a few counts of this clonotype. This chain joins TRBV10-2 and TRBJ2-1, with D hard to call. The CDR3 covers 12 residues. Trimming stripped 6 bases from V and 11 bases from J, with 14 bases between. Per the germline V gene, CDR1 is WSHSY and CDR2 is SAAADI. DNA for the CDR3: TGCGCCAGCAGCCACTGGACCGCCCAGCAGTTCTTC. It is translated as CASSHWTAQQFF.

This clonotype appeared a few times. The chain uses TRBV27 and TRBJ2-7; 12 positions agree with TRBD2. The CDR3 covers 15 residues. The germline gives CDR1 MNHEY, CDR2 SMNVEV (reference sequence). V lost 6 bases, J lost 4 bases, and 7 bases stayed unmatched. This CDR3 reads CASSLAGGRGYEQYF. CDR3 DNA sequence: TGTGCCAGCAGCCTAGCGGGAGGGAGAGGTTACGAGCAGTACTTC.

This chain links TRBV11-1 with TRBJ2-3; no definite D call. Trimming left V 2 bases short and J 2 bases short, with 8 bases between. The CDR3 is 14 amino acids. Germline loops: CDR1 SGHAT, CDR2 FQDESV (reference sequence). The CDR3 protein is CASSLTSNTDTQYF. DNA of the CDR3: TGTGCCAGCAGCTTAACGTCCAACACAGATACGCAGTATTTT.

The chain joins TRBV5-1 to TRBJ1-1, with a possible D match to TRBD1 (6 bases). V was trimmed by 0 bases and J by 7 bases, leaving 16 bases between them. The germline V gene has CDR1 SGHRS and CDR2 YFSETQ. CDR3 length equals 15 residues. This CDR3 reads CASSLGPVQGNEAFF. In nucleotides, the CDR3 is TGCGCCAGCAGCTTGGGCCCGGTACAGGGTAATGAAGCTTTCTTT.

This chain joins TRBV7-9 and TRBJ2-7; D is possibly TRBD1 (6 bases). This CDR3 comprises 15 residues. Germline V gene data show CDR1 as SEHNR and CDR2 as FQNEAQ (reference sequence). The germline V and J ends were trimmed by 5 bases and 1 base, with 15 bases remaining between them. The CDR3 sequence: CASSLKQGWSYEQYF. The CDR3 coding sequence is TGTGCCAGCAGCCTCAAACAGGGTTGGTCCTACGAGCAGTACTTC.

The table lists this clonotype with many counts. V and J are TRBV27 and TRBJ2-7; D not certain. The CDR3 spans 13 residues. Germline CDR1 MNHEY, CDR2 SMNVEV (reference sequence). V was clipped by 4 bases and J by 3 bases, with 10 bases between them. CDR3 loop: CASSSSRNYEQYF. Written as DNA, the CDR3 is TGTGCCAGCAGTTCCTCCCGGAACTACGAGCAGTACTTC.

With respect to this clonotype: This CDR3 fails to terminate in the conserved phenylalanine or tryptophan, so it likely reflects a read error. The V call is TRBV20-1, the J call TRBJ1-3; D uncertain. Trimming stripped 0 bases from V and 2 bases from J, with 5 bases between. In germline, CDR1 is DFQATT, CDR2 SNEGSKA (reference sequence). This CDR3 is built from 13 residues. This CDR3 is CSAREEAGNTIYS. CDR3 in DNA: TGCAGTGCTAGAGAGGAAGCTGGAAACACCATATATTCT.

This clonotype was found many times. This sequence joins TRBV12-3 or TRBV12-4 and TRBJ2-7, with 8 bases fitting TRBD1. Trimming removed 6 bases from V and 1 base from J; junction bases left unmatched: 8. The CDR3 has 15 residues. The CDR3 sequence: CASSPGQGRSYEQYF. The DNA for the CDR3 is TGTGCCAGCAGCCCCGGACAGGGCCGATCCTACGAGCAGTACTTC.

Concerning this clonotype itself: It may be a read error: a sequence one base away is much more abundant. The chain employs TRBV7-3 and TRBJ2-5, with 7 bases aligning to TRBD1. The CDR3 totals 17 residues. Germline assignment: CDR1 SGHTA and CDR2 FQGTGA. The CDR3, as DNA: TGTGCCGGCAGCTTAAATCCCCCGGGACAGCCCCAAGAGACCCAGTACTTC. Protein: CAGSLNPPGQPQETQYF.

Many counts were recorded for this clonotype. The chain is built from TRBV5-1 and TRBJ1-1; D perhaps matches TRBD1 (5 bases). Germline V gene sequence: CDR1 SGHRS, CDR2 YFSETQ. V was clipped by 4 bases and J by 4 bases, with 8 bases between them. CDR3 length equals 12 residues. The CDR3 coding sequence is TGCGCCAGCAGCCCGGGGGGCACTGAAGCTTTCTTT. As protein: CASSPGGTEAFF.